These 8 T cell receptor beta chains share one sample of origin, sequenced in a study of blood T cell repertoires in COVID-19. Assay: immunoSEQ multiplex PCR; the TCRdb copy retains only in-frame clones and omits some. The sample has around 73,000 clones; 70% to 80% are singletons. The source material was peripheral blood. These receptors were taken from a man between 65 and 85 years old with COVID-19, enrolled during active disease.

A single count supports this clone. V is TRBV5-6 and J is TRBJ2-7, with TRBD1 as a possible D gene (6 bases). The germline CDR1 and CDR2 sequences are SGHDT and YYEEEE. This CDR3 comprises 15 residues. Between the trimmed V and J ends, which lost 2 bases and 3 bases, there was a span of 15 bases. CDR3 in amino acids: CASSLLGQTYYEQYF. CDR3 bases: TGTGCCAGCAGCTTACTTGGACAGACTTACTACGAGCAGTACTTC. The whole variable domain, remainder taken from reference TRBV5-6 and TRBJ2-7, is DAGVTQSPTHLIKTRGQQVTLRCSPKSGHDTVSWYQQALGQGPQFIFQYYEEEERQRGNFPDRFSGHQFPNYSSELNVNALLLGDSALYLCASSLLGQTYYEQYFGPGTRLTVT.

This clone was recorded a few times. The rearrangement joins TRBV28 to TRBJ1-3, with D possibly TRBD1 on 6 matching bases. CDR1 is MDHEN, CDR2 SYDVKM, per germline. Trimming stripped 3 bases from V and 0 bases from J, with 12 bases between. The CDR3 is 16 residues long. The CDR3 DNA sequence: TGTGCCAGCAGTTTTCAGGGGCGCATCTCTGGAAACACCATATATTTT. Its protein product is CASSFQGRISGNTIYF.

This chain links TRBV5-5 with TRBJ2-7; D is unclear. Germline CDR1 and CDR2: SGHKS and YYEKEE (reference sequence). The germline V and J ends were trimmed by 0 bases and 4 bases, with 8 bases remaining between them. The CDR3 loop spans 13 amino acids. The CDR3 region has the DNA TGTGCCAGCAGCTTGGATACAGAATACGAGCAGTACTTC. This translates into CASSLDTEYEQYF.

The chain is built from TRBV11-2 and TRBJ2-6; no reliable D call. Germline CDR1 and CDR2: SGHAT and FQNNGV. The CDR3 loop spans 16 amino acids. Trimming cost V 1 base and J 0 bases, with 7 bases left between them. CDR3 residues: CASSLVGGSGANVLTF. The CDR3 DNA reads TGTGCCAGCAGCTTAGTCGGCGGCTCTGGGGCCAACGTCCTGACTTTC.

V is TRBV7-9 and J is TRBJ2-3; D is undetermined. The CDR3 runs to 15 residues. V was pared by 1 base and J by 4 bases, with 12 bases between. Germline CDR1 and CDR2: SEHNR and FQNEAQ (reference sequence). The CDR3 sequence is CASSLVAKLADTQYF. DNA of the CDR3: TGTGCCAGCAGCTTAGTGGCCAAATTGGCAGATACGCAGTATTTT.

This clone was recorded once. The chain links TRBV30 to TRBJ2-2, with TRBD1 matching over 12 bases. Trimming cost V 1 base and J 4 bases; bases outside gene matches: 10. The germline V gene has CDR1 GTSNPN and CDR2 SVGIG (reference sequence). This CDR3 has 18 amino acids. In DNA, the CDR3 is TGTGCCTGGAGTGCCATCGTGGGACAGGGGGCATTCACCGGGGAGCTGTTTTTT. Its protein is CAWSAIVGQGAFTGELFF. Based on the CDR3 plus reference TRBV30 and TRBJ2-2, the full variable domain is SQTIHQWPATLVQPVGSPLSLECTVEGTSNPNLYWYRQAAGRGLQLLFYSVGIGQISSEVPQNLSASRPQDRQFILSSKKLLLSDSGFYLCAWSAIVGQGAFTGELFFGEGSRLTVL.

The chain employs TRBV9 and TRBJ2-3; D is possibly TRBD2 (7 bases). V shed 3 bases and J shed 6 bases, with 14 bases lying between them. CDR3 length: 14 residues. Germline loops: CDR1 SGDLS, CDR2 YYNGEE. CDR3 region: CASSAVGGLDTQYF. The CDR3 nucleotides read TGTGCCAGCAGCGCTGTGGGGGGGCTCGATACGCAGTATTTT.

This rearrangement joins TRBV7-2 to TRBJ1-2; the D gene is possibly TRBD1 (6 bases). Germline V gene data show CDR1 as SGHTA and CDR2 as FQGNSA. Trimming shortened V by 5 bases and J by 5 bases, and 9 bases separated the two germline ends. This CDR3 is 12 amino acids long. Written as DNA, the CDR3 is TGTGCCAGCAGCGCCCAGGGGTATGGCTACACCTTC. Protein: CASSAQGYGYTF.